This section outlines one TCR beta chain sequence together with its context. The entry originates in a study of blood T cell repertoires in COVID-19. For the study at large: Samples of COVID-19 (acute and convalescent) were obtained from the United States, Italy and Spain.

V lost 0 bases and J 5 bases, leaving 8 bases between the germline ends. The CDR3 contains 13 residues. The germline V gene has CDR1 SGHNT and CDR2 YYREEE (reference sequence). The table came from immunoSEQ multiplex PCR; TCRdb's copy has only in-frame clones and leaves some out. Of under 200,000 clones in the sample, about 86% were seen once. The material sequenced was peripheral blood. The clonotype originates from a woman aged 80 or over in a cohort sampled during active or convalescent COVID-19. The chain employs TRBV5-4 and TRBJ1-2; possibly TRBD1 for D (6 bases). In DNA form, the CDR3 reads TGTGCCAGCAGCTTGGATCAGGGGTATGGCTACACCTTC. Protein: CASSLDQGYGYTF.